Shown below are 9 T cell receptor beta chains from a single sample sequenced in a study of T cell responses to AZD1222 COVID-19 vaccine. Sequenced by immunoSEQ multiplex PCR; TCRdb stores in-frame clones only, minus some. The repertoire has over 150,000 clones, roughly 92% of them found once; the top ten carry over 0.95%. This sample comprised peripheral blood, obtained 28 days after the second AZD1222 dose. These receptors all come from an adult who received the AZD1222 COVID-19 vaccine.

This rearrangement joins TRBV4-2 to TRBJ2-3; tentatively, D is TRBD2 (7 bases). CDR1 is LGHNA and CDR2 is YNFKEQ in the germline V gene. The CDR3 totals 13 residues. V shed 0 bases and J shed 13 bases, with 14 bases lying between them. CDR3 sequence (DNA): TGTGCCAGCAGCCAAGAGGGGGGGCCGTTTGAGTATTTT. Its translation is CASSQEGGPFEYF.

The gene calls are TRBV5-5 and TRBJ1-1; the D gene is possibly TRBD1 (5 bases). Per germline, CDR1 SGHKS and CDR2 YYEKEE (reference sequence). The V and J ends lost 4 bases and 4 bases respectively, with 14 bases between them. The CDR3 runs to 14 residues. CDR3 sequence reads: CASSTGVGPTEAFF. CDR3 nucleotide sequence: TGTGCCAGCAGCACTGGGGTGGGGCCCACTGAAGCTTTCTTT.

The chain links TRBV19 to TRBJ1-6, with D perhaps TRBD1 (5 bases). CDR1 and CDR2 (germline): LNHDA, SQIVND (reference sequence). The CDR3 runs 13 residues. With 9 bases removed from V and 4 bases from J, the gap between germline ends came to 10 bases. The CDR3 is CASQRQYNSPLHF. As DNA, the CDR3 is TGTGCCAGCCAACGACAGTATAATTCACCCCTCCACTTT.

This chain links TRBV7-3 with TRBJ1-6; maybe TRBD1 (5 bases). V was clipped by 0 bases and J by 7 bases, with 13 bases between them. Germline-derived CDR1 and CDR2 are SGHTA and FQGTGA. The CDR3 totals 16 residues. The CDR3: CASSLTGGSSNSPLHF. The CDR3 DNA reads as TGTGCCAGCAGCTTAACGGGGGGTAGCTCGAATTCACCCCTCCACTTT.

The CDR3 DNA reads TGTGCCAGCAGCTTAGCGTGGCAAGTCTTACAGCCCCAGCATTTT. This sequence encodes CASSLAWQVLQPQHF. The V and J genes are TRBV7-8 and TRBJ1-5; D is unresolved. The CDR3 length is 15 residues. V lost 0 bases and J 7 bases, leaving 13 bases between the germline ends. CDR1 and CDR2 (germline): SGHVS, FQNEAQ.

This sequence joins TRBV19 and TRBJ1-1; TRBD1 is a possible D gene (5 bases). The germline gives CDR1 LNHDA, CDR2 SQIVND (reference sequence). The V gene lost 7 bases and the J gene lost 6 bases, with 12 bases spanning the gap. The CDR3 extends over 12 amino acids. In DNA form, the CDR3 reads TGTGCCAGTACCCTGGGGGGAGCTGAAGCTTTCTTT. It yields the protein CASTLGGAEAFF.

J is TRBJ1-1 and V is TRBV4-1; D gene unclear. Trimming took off 0 bases at V and 3 bases at J, with 5 bases between the two ends. The CDR3 consists of 13 residues. Germline V gene sequence: CDR1 MGHRA, CDR2 YSYEKL. The CDR3 DNA reads as TGCGCCAGCAGCCAAGATGTTTACACTGAAGCTTTCTTT. Residues: CASSQDVYTEAFF.

The chain joins TRBV5-1 to TRBJ1-3; D not resolved. V lost 9 bases, J lost 3 bases, and 16 bases lay in between. The CDR3 extends over 14 amino acids. CDR1 SGHRS and CDR2 YFSETQ come from the germline V gene. In DNA form, the CDR3 reads TGCGCCACCAAAGCCACAGACCGTGGAAACACCATATATTTT. This translates into CATKATDRGNTIYF.

This chain connects TRBV30 to TRBJ1-5, with D unresolved. The CDR3 has 12 amino acids. Trimming pared 2 bases from V and 7 bases from J, leaving 9 bases between. Germline V CDR1 and CDR2: GTSNPN, SVGIG (reference sequence). The CDR3 loop is CAWSLTGQPQHF. The CDR3 region has the DNA TGTGCCTGGAGTTTAACTGGACAGCCCCAGCATTTT. Drawing the rest from reference TRBV30 and TRBJ1-5, the complete variable domain is SQTIHQWPATLVQPVGSPLSLECTVEGTSNPNLYWYRQAAGRGLQLLFYSVGIGQISSEVPQNLSASRPQDRQFILSSKKLLLSDSGFYLCAWSLTGQPQHFGDGTRLSIL.